One and the same sample provided the 4 T cell receptor beta chains below, sequenced in a study of cytomegalovirus exposure and HLA in healthy donors. PCR used 60 Vbeta primers and 13 Jbeta primers. Using immunoSEQ multiplex PCR, the repertoire was profiled, and TCRdb retains in-frame clones only, with some absent. The repertoire includes 180,000 or so clones, 70% to 90% of them detected once, and approximately 9.4% sits in the top ten. Sequenced: PBMCs. Source of these receptors: a man between 18 and 35 years old in good health and CMV-seropositive.

This clone was seen a handful of times. J is TRBJ1-1 and V is TRBV5-1; weak D call: TRBD1 (5 bases). Germline CDR1 SGHRS, CDR2 YFSETQ. This CDR3 spans 15 amino acids. The V end lost 0 bases, the J end lost 2 bases, and 11 bases lay between the germline ends. The CDR3: CASSLGSGYNTEAFF. The CDR3 DNA reads as TGCGCCAGCAGCTTGGGCTCAGGGTATAACACTGAAGCTTTCTTT.

The DNA of the CDR3 is TGCGCCAGCAGCCAAGCCTTTCAAGAGACCCAGTACTTC. As protein: CASSQAFQETQYF. The V gene is TRBV4-1, the J gene TRBJ2-5, with D uncertain. The CDR3 spans 13 residues. Trimming cost V 1 base and J 2 bases, with 5 bases left between them. The V gene's germline CDR1 is MGHRA and CDR2 YSYEKL.

V gene TRBV5-4 combines with J gene TRBJ1-2, with a possible D match to TRBD1 (5 bases). The CDR3 sequence is 15 residues long. The V and J ends lost 3 bases and 2 bases respectively, with 14 bases between them. CDR1 is SGHNT and CDR2 is YYREEE in the germline V gene (reference sequence). DNA for the CDR3: TGTGCCAGCAGCTCCTCCCTGACAGAGAACTATGGCTACACCTTC. Its protein is CASSSSLTENYGYTF.

The chain combines TRBV7-9 with TRBJ2-7; 7 bases are a match to TRBD1. Germline CDR1 is SEHNR and CDR2 is FQNEAQ (reference sequence). This CDR3 spans 14 amino acids. V shed 4 bases and J 3 bases; nucleotides not matched to a gene: 6. The CDR3 loop is CASSSPDRVYEQYF. CDR3 coding DNA: TGTGCCAGCAGCTCCCCCGACAGGGTCTACGAGCAGTACTTC.